This T cell receptor beta chain originates from a study of T cell changes during pregnancy in multiple sclerosis. The method was immunoSEQ multiplex PCR; TCRdb's version includes in-frame clones alone and lacks a portion of them. The sample contains around 100,000 clones, roughly nine tenths of which appear only once. V was clipped by 5 bases and J by 0 bases, with 5 bases between them. The germline V gene has CDR1 MNHEY and CDR2 SMNVEV (reference sequence). There are 13 residues in the CDR3. The source was peripheral blood, collected after pregnancy. This sequence joins TRBV27 and TRBJ2-1; no firm D call. The sequence derives from a female donor with multiple sclerosis, enrolled in a pregnancy study. CDR3 bases: TGTGCCAGCAGTGGAGCCTCCTACAATGAGCAGTTCTTC. Its protein is CASSGASYNEQFF.